These 19 T cell receptor beta chains originate from one sample sequenced in a study of OX40 agonist ivuxolimab in advanced cancers. Sequenced by immunoSEQ multiplex PCR; TCRdb stores in-frame clones only, minus some. The table records approximately 130,000 clones, just over 90% of them present only once. Material: CD4+ or CD8+ T cells sorted from blood, obtained in a trial of the OX40 agonist ivuxolimab. These receptors all stem from an adult with an advanced solid tumor such as melanoma, head and neck, liver or kidney cancer.

The chain has TRBV7-2 and TRBJ1-5, with D perhaps TRBD1 (5 bases). Trimming removed 2 bases at V and 1 base at J, with 9 bases between. Germline loops: CDR1 SGHTA, CDR2 FQGNSA. This CDR3 comprises 15 residues. The chain's CDR3 is CASSLYGGSNQPQHF. The CDR3 DNA is TGTGCCAGCAGCTTATACGGGGGAAGCAATCAGCCCCAGCATTTT.

The genes are TRBV28 and TRBJ1-5; TRBD1 matches 11 bases. CDR1 MDHEN and CDR2 SYDVKM come from the germline V gene. The CDR3 is made up of 22 amino acids. V trimming: 2 bases; J trimming: 0 bases; junction bases outside the gene matches: 18. The CDR3, as DNA: TGTGCCAGCAGTTTACTTCCTTACTTAGGACAGGGGGCGAGTTATAGCAATCAGCCCCAGCATTTT. Protein sequence: CASSLLPYLGQGASYSNQPQHF.

The V call is TRBV5-4, the J call TRBJ2-3, with D possibly matching TRBD2 (5 bases). This CDR3 spans 13 amino acids. V gave up 2 bases and J gave up 4 bases, with 8 bases separating them. Germline V lookup: CDR1 SGHNT, CDR2 YYREEE (reference sequence). CDR3 protein: CASSLTAADTQYF. The CDR3 nucleotides read TGTGCCAGCAGCTTAACAGCGGCAGATACGCAGTATTTT.

The chain joins TRBV30 to TRBJ1-2; D is unresolved. CDR3 length: 13 residues. Germline V gene lookup returns CDR1 GTSNPN and CDR2 SVGIG (reference sequence). Trimming stripped 3 bases from V and 0 bases from J, with 8 bases between. CDR3 DNA sequence: TGTGCCTGGAGCCGAGGAGCTAACTATGGCTACACCTTC. Translating gives CAWSRGANYGYTF. Full variable domain (missing parts from reference TRBV30 and TRBJ1-2): SQTIHQWPATLVQPVGSPLSLECTVEGTSNPNLYWYRQAAGRGLQLLFYSVGIGQISSEVPQNLSASRPQDRQFILSSKKLLLSDSGFYLCAWSRGANYGYTFGSGTRLTVV.

The V and J genes are TRBV9 and TRBJ2-1, with 7 bases aligning to TRBD2. J gave up 9 bases and V 0 bases, and 0 bases lay outside the gene matches. CDR1 and CDR2 from the germline V gene are SGDLS and YYNGEE. The CDR3 covers 12 residues. The CDR3 DNA follows: TGTGCCAGCAGCGTAGGCGGGAGTGAGCAGTTCTTC. Its protein product is CASSVGGSEQFF.

The rearrangement links TRBV4-2 to TRBJ2-7, with TRBD2 matching 7 bases. The germline V gene has CDR1 LGHNA and CDR2 YNFKEQ. Trimming cost V 0 bases and J 4 bases; bases outside gene matches: 9. CDR3 length: 16 residues. The CDR3 spells CASSQDSATSAYEQYF. The CDR3 DNA is TGTGCCAGCAGCCAAGATTCCGCTACTAGCGCTTACGAGCAGTACTTC.

The gene calls are TRBV9 and TRBJ1-2, with 10 bases that match TRBD1. Trimming cost V 0 bases and J 8 bases; bases outside gene matches: 7. Germline V CDR1 and CDR2: SGDLS, YYNGEE. The CDR3 consists of 15 residues. The CDR3 here is CASSVVGTGEGGYTF. The CDR3 DNA is TGTGCCAGCAGCGTAGTGGGGACAGGGGAGGGAGGCTACACCTTC.

A few counts support this clone. The CDR3 DNA sequence: TGTGCCAGTAGTAGCAGGGAGGACCAGCCCCAGCATTTT. As protein: CASSSREDQPQHF. V gene TRBV19 combines with J gene TRBJ1-5; TRBD1 is a possible D gene (5 bases). Deletions cut 4 bases from V and 7 bases from J, with 11 bases between. CDR3 size: 13 residues. Germline V gene lookup returns CDR1 LNHDA and CDR2 SQIVND (reference sequence).

The V gene is TRBV28, the J gene TRBJ2-1, with D perhaps TRBD2 (5 bases). Germline V CDR1 and CDR2: MDHEN, SYDVKM. V lost 2 bases to trimming and J lost 4 bases, with 12 bases between them. This CDR3 region has 15 residues. The CDR3 DNA reads as TGTGCCAGCAGTTTAATGTCCCGGAGGTACAATGAGCAGTTCTTC. This sequence encodes CASSLMSRRYNEQFF.

This clone appeared a few times. The chain recombines TRBV13 with TRBJ1-2; D possibly corresponds to TRBD1 (5 bases). The germline gives CDR1 PRHDT, CDR2 FYEKMQ (reference sequence). Trimming removed 0 bases from V and 4 bases from J, with 12 bases in between. The CDR3 totals 15 residues. The CDR3 sequence is CASSLGNRGGYGYTF. CDR3 nucleotides: TGTGCCAGCAGCTTAGGTAATCGGGGCGGCTATGGCTACACCTTC.

The chain couples TRBV5-1 to TRBJ2-3; 8 positions match TRBD2. From germline, CDR1 is SGHRS and CDR2 YFSETQ. Trimming removed 7 bases from V and 4 bases from J; junction bases left unmatched: 11. The CDR3 is 15 residues long. The CDR3 DNA reads as TGCGCCAGCTCCCAGGGACTAGTCAACGCAGATACGCAGTATTTT. It specifies CASSQGLVNADTQYF.

This clone was recorded once. J is TRBJ1-1 and V is TRBV19; D not resolved. With 7 bases removed from V and 3 bases from J, the gap between germline ends came to 12 bases. From germline, CDR1 is LNHDA and CDR2 SQIVND (reference sequence). The CDR3 loop spans 13 amino acids. The CDR3 DNA is TGTGCCAGTATTATGCATGGGGACACTGAAGCTTTCTTT. Translation gives CASIMHGDTEAFF.

The chain recombines TRBV28 with TRBJ2-3; TRBD2 matches 12 bases. CDR1 and CDR2 from the germline V gene are MDHEN and SYDVKM. With 10 bases clipped from V and 4 bases from J, the junction kept 6 bases outside the gene matches. CDR3 size: 14 residues. CDR3 loop: CATSRTSGADTQYF. CDR3 nucleotide sequence: TGTGCCACCTCCCGGACTAGCGGGGCAGATACGCAGTATTTT.

The V and J genes are TRBV4-2 and TRBJ2-2; 12 nucleotides line up with TRBD2. J gave up 4 bases and V 0 bases, and 6 bases lay outside the gene matches. The CDR3 is made up of 18 amino acids. Looked up from germline, CDR1 is LGHNA and CDR2 is YNFKEQ. The CDR3 protein is CASSQELAGGPGTGELFF. CDR3 DNA sequence: TGTGCCAGCAGCCAAGAGCTAGCGGGAGGGCCTGGCACCGGGGAGCTGTTTTTT.

The rearrangement links TRBV7-2 to TRBJ2-7; 8 positions match TRBD2. Germline CDR1 reads SGHTA; CDR2 reads FQGNSA. The CDR3 is made up of 16 amino acids. V gave up 5 bases and J gave up 0 bases; unmatched junction bases: 9. The CDR3 loop reads CASSPQGSGNSYEQYF. CDR3 nucleotide sequence: TGTGCCAGCAGCCCCCAAGGTAGCGGGAACTCCTACGAGCAGTACTTC.

CDR3 region: CASSSGRGPNTGELFF. CDR3 bases: TGTGCCAGTAGCTCGGGCAGGGGGCCTAACACCGGGGAGCTGTTTTTT. The genes are TRBV19 and TRBJ2-2; TRBD1 matches at 8 bases. The trim removed 6 bases at V and 2 bases at J, leaving 8 bases unmatched. CDR3 size: 16 residues. CDR1 is LNHDA, CDR2 SQIVND, per germline (reference sequence).

V usage is TRBV30 and J usage is TRBJ2-1; D is uncertain. The CDR3 length is 13 residues. V gave up 1 base and J gave up 7 bases, with 11 bases separating them. Germline V gene data show CDR1 as GTSNPN and CDR2 as SVGIG (reference sequence). For the CDR3, the DNA is TGTGCCTGGAGTGGCGAGAAAGGTAATGAGCAGTTCTTC. The encoded protein is CAWSGEKGNEQFF.

The CDR3 protein is CASSTEGQGGYGYTF. In DNA form, the CDR3 reads TGTGCCAGTAGTACTGAGGGACAGGGCGGCTATGGCTACACCTTC. The chain joins TRBV19 to TRBJ1-2; 9 nucleotides agree with TRBD1. Germline V gene data show CDR1 as LNHDA and CDR2 as SQIVND (reference sequence). The V and J ends lost 4 bases and 4 bases, in that order; junction bases with no gene match: 7. This CDR3 contains 15 residues.

The chain combines TRBV29-1 with TRBJ2-1; tentatively, D is TRBD1 or TRBD2 (5 bases each). V lost 7 bases and J 0 bases, leaving 19 bases between the germline ends. CDR1 is SQVTM, CDR2 ANQGSEA, per germline. The CDR3 is 16 amino acids. CDR3 loop: CSADPSGGSSYNEQFF. In DNA, the CDR3 is TGCAGCGCCGACCCTTCTGGGGGTAGCTCCTACAATGAGCAGTTCTTC.